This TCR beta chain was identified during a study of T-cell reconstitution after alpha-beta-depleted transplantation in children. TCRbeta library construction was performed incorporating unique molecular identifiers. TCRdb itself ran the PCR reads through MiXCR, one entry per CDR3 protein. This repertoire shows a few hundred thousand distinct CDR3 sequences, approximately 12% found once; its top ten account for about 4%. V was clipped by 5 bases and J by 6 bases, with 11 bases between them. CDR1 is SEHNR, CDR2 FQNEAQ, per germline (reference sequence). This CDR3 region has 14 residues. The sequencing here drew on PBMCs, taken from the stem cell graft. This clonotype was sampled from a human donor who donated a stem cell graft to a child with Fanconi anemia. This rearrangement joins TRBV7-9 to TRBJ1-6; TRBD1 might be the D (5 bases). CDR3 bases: TGTGCCAGCAGCCAGGGACGGTCTAATTCACCCCTCCACTTT. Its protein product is CASSQGRSNSPLHF.